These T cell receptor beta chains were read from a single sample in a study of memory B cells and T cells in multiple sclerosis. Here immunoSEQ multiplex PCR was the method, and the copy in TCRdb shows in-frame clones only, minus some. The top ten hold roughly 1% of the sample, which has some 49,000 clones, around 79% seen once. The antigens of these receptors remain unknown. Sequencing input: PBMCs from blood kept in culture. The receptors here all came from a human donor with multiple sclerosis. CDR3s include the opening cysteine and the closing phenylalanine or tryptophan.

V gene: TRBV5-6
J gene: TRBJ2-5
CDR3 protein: CASSWNRDTRETQYF

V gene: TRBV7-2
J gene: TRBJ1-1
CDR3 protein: CASSSRVGTEAFF

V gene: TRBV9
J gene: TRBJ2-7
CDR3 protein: CASSVVAGASSYEQYF

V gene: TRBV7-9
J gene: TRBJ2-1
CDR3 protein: CASSLAPGLANEQFF

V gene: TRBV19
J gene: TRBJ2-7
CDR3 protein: CASSIGQGSYEQYF

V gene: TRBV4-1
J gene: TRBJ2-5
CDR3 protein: CASSQPTSGGVETQYF

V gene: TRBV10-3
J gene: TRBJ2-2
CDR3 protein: CAIRDRVDNTGELFF

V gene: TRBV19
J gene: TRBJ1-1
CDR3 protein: CASSIVPGEAFF

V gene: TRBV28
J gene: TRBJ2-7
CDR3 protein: CASSGTVDEQYF

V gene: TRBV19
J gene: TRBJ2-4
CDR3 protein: CASSIGQGAYIQYF

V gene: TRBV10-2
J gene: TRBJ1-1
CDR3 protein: CASSAAGGGSTEAFF

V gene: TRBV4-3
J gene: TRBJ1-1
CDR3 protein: CASSQDFDLVTGAFF

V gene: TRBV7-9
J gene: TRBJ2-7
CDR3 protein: CASSLAPGQSYEQYF

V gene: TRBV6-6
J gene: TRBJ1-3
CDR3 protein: CASLGGQRGNTIYF